Presented here are 29 T cell receptor beta chains from one specimen sequenced in a study of blood T cell repertoires in COVID-19 (dated by TCRdb to 2018 to 2020). The library was made by the immunoSEQ multiplex PCR assay. TCRdb retrieved this table from immuneACCESS and kept in-frame rearrangements only. Not all clones are present; in checked studies, unresolved V genes account for under half, and no reason is known for the remainder. The sample table shows roughly 160,000 clones, and about 90% are seen once. Over 7% of the sample comes from the top ten. Input material: PBMCs or T cells enriched from blood (not recorded which). Source of these receptors: a woman aged 45 to 65 who had recovered from COVID-19.

The chain joins TRBV24-1 to TRBJ2-5; 10 positions agree with TRBD1. CDR3 length equals 15 residues. Germline V gene sequence: CDR1 KGHDR, CDR2 SFDVKD. The ends lost 7 bases at V and 5 bases at J; junction bases unmatched: 9. This CDR3 reads CATRPGQGTRETQYF. DNA for the CDR3: TGTGCCACCAGGCCGGGACAGGGGACGCGGGAGACCCAGTACTTC.

The rearrangement uses TRBV12-3 or TRBV12-4 and TRBJ2-5, with D possibly being TRBD2 (6 bases). The length of the CDR3 is 13 residues. V dropped 7 bases and J dropped 1 base, with 10 bases sitting between them. CDR3 in DNA: TGTGCCAGCAACAAGCGGGCCCAAGAGACCCAGTACTTC. This gives the protein CASNKRAQETQYF.

This chain connects TRBV7-2 to TRBJ2-3, with TRBD1 matching over 8 bases. V trimming: 5 bases; J trimming: 7 bases; junction bases outside the gene matches: 14. This CDR3 region has 16 residues. The V gene's germline CDR1 is SGHTA and CDR2 FQGNSA. The CDR3 nucleotides are TGTGCCAGCAGCCGCCGGAGGACAGGGCTGGGGAATACGCAGTATTTT. Encoded protein: CASSRRRTGLGNTQYF.

This clone has a single count. J is TRBJ1-6 and V is TRBV19; TRBD1 agrees at 9 bases. V was pared by 5 bases and J by 5 bases, with 4 bases of the junction left unmatched. Germline-derived CDR1 and CDR2 are LNHDA and SQIVND (reference sequence). The CDR3 has 15 amino acids. The CDR3 reads CASSARDRDNSPLHF. The DNA for the CDR3 is TGTGCCAGTAGTGCCCGGGACAGGGATAATTCACCCCTCCACTTT.

The genes are TRBV4-2 and TRBJ2-2, with 7 bases matching TRBD1. Germline values: CDR1 LGHNA, CDR2 YNFKEQ. V gave up 0 bases and J gave up 1 base; unmatched junction bases: 8. The CDR3 is 18 residues long. The CDR3 sequence is CASSQETGSGLNTGELFF. Written as DNA, the CDR3 is TGTGCCAGCAGCCAAGAGACAGGGTCCGGGTTGAACACCGGGGAGCTGTTTTTT.

The genes are TRBV7-2 and TRBJ1-6, with 12 bases identical to TRBD1. Germline CDR1 SGHTA, CDR2 FQGNSA. J gave up 5 bases and V 1 base, and 6 bases lay outside the gene matches. This CDR3 is 18 amino acids long. The CDR3 coding sequence is TGTGCCAGCAGCTTAGGGGGACAGGGGGCCTTAAATAATTCACCCCTCCACTTT. This translates into CASSLGGQGALNNSPLHF.

The chain employs TRBV5-6 and TRBJ2-5; the D is unclear. The CDR3 extends over 13 amino acids. The germline V gene encodes CDR1 SGHDT and CDR2 YYEEEE. The V end lost 4 bases, the J end lost 0 bases, and 7 bases lay between the germline ends. CDR3 nucleotides: TGTGCCAGCAGCGTCGACAACCAAGAGACCCAGTACTTC. Translation: CASSVDNQETQYF.

V and J are TRBV7-9 and TRBJ1-3; perhaps TRBD1 as D (5 bases). This CDR3 spans 17 amino acids. V lost 0 bases and J lost 2, with 14 bases in between. Germline CDR1 is SEHNR and CDR2 is FQNEAQ (reference sequence). The CDR3 coding sequence is TGTGCCAGCAGCTTAGCGCAGGAGGGGCTCACTGGAAACACCATATATTTT. Encoded protein: CASSLAQEGLTGNTIYF. The full variable domain, its missing parts supplied by reference TRBV7-9 and TRBJ1-3, is DTGVSQNPRHKITKRGQNVTFRCDPISEHNRLYWYRQTLGQGPEFLTYFQNEAQLEKSRLLSDRFSAERPKGSFSTLEIQRTEQGDSAMYLCASSLAQEGLTGNTIYFGEGSWLTVV.

The rearrangement links TRBV7-9 to TRBJ2-7; TRBD1 agrees at 9 bases. The germline V gene encodes CDR1 SEHNR and CDR2 FQNEAQ (reference sequence). The V gene end was trimmed by 5 bases and the J gene end by 0 bases; junction bases not matched to a gene: 8. The CDR3 is 16 amino acids. CDR3 residues: CASSNSGTGSSYEQYF. The CDR3 DNA reads as TGTGCCAGCAGCAACTCCGGGACAGGGAGCTCCTACGAGCAGTACTTC.

This chain uses TRBV7-8 with TRBJ2-7, with TRBD2 as a possible D gene (5 bases). The CDR3 spans 14 residues. Trimming cost V 2 bases and J 6 bases, with 14 bases left between them. Germline values: CDR1 SGHVS, CDR2 FQNEAQ. In DNA, the CDR3 is TGTGCCAGCAGCTTAAGGGAGACGCTAGGCGAGCAGTACTTC. This gives the protein CASSLRETLGEQYF.

Worth noting for this clone: The same CDR3 also results from other DNA sequences found in this sample. The chain couples TRBV29-1 to TRBJ1-1; D is unclear. The germline CDR1 and CDR2 sequences are SQVTM and ANQGSEA. V was trimmed by 4 bases and J by 3 bases, leaving 3 bases between them. The CDR3 sequence is 10 residues long. For the CDR3, the DNA is TGCAGCGTTGCGGACACTGAAGCTTTCTTT. It translates to CSVADTEAFF.

V usage is TRBV24-1 and J usage is TRBJ2-1; 9 nucleotides agree with TRBD2. Losses at the gene ends were 7 bases for V and 6 bases for J; bases not matched to a gene: 9. Germline V gene sequence: CDR1 KGHDR, CDR2 SFDVKD. The CDR3 consists of 15 residues. CDR3 residues: CATSLAGTNSNEQFF. In DNA form, the CDR3 reads TGTGCCACCAGCCTAGCGGGAACAAATAGCAATGAGCAGTTCTTC.

The chain employs TRBV7-8 and TRBJ2-7; D might be TRBD2 (7 bases). This CDR3 is built from 15 residues. CDR1 and CDR2 (germline): SGHVS, FQNEAQ. Trimming cost V 7 bases and J 1 base, with 17 bases left between them. CDR3 in amino acids: CASTSGTPISYEQYF. In DNA, the CDR3 is TGTGCCAGCACAAGCGGGACACCCATTTCCTACGAGCAGTACTTC.

The chain couples TRBV15 to TRBJ2-7; tentatively, D is TRBD2 (5 bases). The germline CDR1 and CDR2 sequences are LNHNV and YYDKDF (reference sequence). Trimming shortened V by 8 bases and J by 9 bases, and 20 bases separated the two germline ends. The CDR3 consists of 13 residues. Here the CDR3 DNA reads TGTGCCACCCGGGAAAGTGTTGCCGTAGGGCAGTACTTC. It encodes CATRESVAVGQYF.

On this clone itself: This specimen includes other DNA sequences encoding the same CDR3. The rearrangement joins TRBV19 to TRBJ2-1; D is perhaps TRBD1 (6 bases). Germline assignment: CDR1 LNHDA and CDR2 SQIVND (reference sequence). Deletions cut 3 bases from V and 4 bases from J, with 7 bases between. This CDR3 comprises 13 residues. Here the CDR3 reads CASSITGYNEQFF. In DNA form, the CDR3 reads TGTGCCAGTAGTATCACAGGGTACAATGAGCAGTTCTTC. Together with reference TRBV19 and TRBJ2-1, the CDR3 gives the full variable domain: DGGITQSPKYLFRKEGQNVTLSCEQNLNHDAMYWYRQDPGQGLRLIYYSQIVNDFQKGDIAEGYSVSREKKESFPLTVTSAQKNPTAFYLCASSITGYNEQFFGPGTRLTVL.

CDR3 in DNA: TGTGCCAGCAGCCGAAGGAGAGACAGGGGCAACACTGAAGCTTTCTTT. This sequence encodes CASSRRRDRGNTEAFF. This chain uses TRBV7-9 with TRBJ1-1, with TRBD1 matching 8 bases. The CDR3 sequence is 16 residues long. The V and J ends lost 5 bases and 2 bases, in that order; junction bases with no gene match: 10. CDR1 SEHNR and CDR2 FQNEAQ come from the germline V gene (reference sequence). The full variable domain, with the rest looked up from reference TRBV7-9 and TRBJ1-1, is DTGVSQNPRHKITKRGQNVTFRCDPISEHNRLYWYRQTLGQGPEFLTYFQNEAQLEKSRLLSDRFSAERPKGSFSTLEIQRTEQGDSAMYLCASSRRRDRGNTEAFFGQGTRLTVV.

The rearrangement links TRBV16 to TRBJ1-6; 9 nucleotides agree with TRBD1. The CDR3 contains 18 residues. V lost 0 bases, J lost 2 bases, and 5 bases stayed unmatched. Germline V gene lookup returns CDR1 KGHSY and CDR2 FQNENV. The CDR3: CASSQSVRDRAYNSPLHF. The CDR3 DNA sequence: TGTGCCAGCAGCCAATCAGTCCGGGACAGGGCCTATAATTCACCCCTCCACTTT.

This chain links TRBV6-5 with TRBJ1-1, with 7 bases lining up with TRBD1. This CDR3 is built from 14 residues. Germline CDR1 MNHEY, CDR2 SVGAGI. J was trimmed by 1 base and V by 2 bases; bases with no gene match: 1. CDR3 in amino acids: CASSYRDRNTEAFF. As DNA, the CDR3 is TGTGCCAGCAGTTACCGGGACAGGAACACTGAAGCTTTCTTT.

V is TRBV4-2 and J is TRBJ2-1; TRBD2 aligns across 11 bases. CDR1 and CDR2 from the germline V gene are LGHNA and YNFKEQ. V trimming: 0 bases; J trimming: 3 bases; junction bases outside the gene matches: 10. This CDR3 has 19 residues. In nucleotides, the CDR3 is TGTGCCAGCAGCCAAGATGGAGGGACTAGCGGAGTGGGCTACAATGAGCAGTTCTTC. This encodes CASSQDGGTSGVGYNEQFF.

The chain couples TRBV10-2 to TRBJ2-3; 9 bases line up with TRBD2. V dropped 3 bases and J dropped 4; count of bases not matched to a gene: 5. The CDR3 is made up of 15 amino acids. Germline values: CDR1 WSHSY, CDR2 SAAADI. The DNA for the CDR3 is TGCGCCAGCAGTGACACTAGCGGGTCTGCAGATACGCAGTATTTT. Amino acid sequence: CASSDTSGSADTQYF.

This sequence joins TRBV5-1 and TRBJ1-5; TRBD1 agrees at 10 bases. Trimming removed 4 bases from V and 2 bases from J; junction bases left unmatched: 3. This CDR3 has 15 residues. Germline V CDR1 and CDR2: SGHRS, YFSETQ. Here the CDR3 reads CASSVGTGGNQPQHF. The CDR3 DNA sequence: TGCGCCAGCAGCGTAGGGACAGGGGGCAATCAGCCCCAGCATTTT.

The rearrangement joins TRBV28 to TRBJ2-7; 13 positions agree with TRBD2. V was clipped by 3 bases and J by 3 bases; unmatched bases: 5. The CDR3 length is 16 residues. CDR1 is MDHEN, CDR2 SYDVKM, per germline. The CDR3: CASSLGWTSGSYEQYF. The CDR3 coding sequence is TGTGCCAGCAGTTTGGGATGGACTAGCGGGAGCTACGAGCAGTACTTC. Using reference TRBV28 and TRBJ2-7 for the parts outside the CDR3, the full variable domain is DVKVTQSSRYLVKRTGEKVFLECVQDMDHENMFWYRQDPGLGLRLIYFSYDVKMKEKGDIPEGYSVSREKKERFSLILESASTNQTSMYLCASSLGWTSGSYEQYFGPGTRLTVT.

This chain uses TRBV6-5 with TRBJ1-5; D unclear. CDR3 size: 15 residues. Per the germline V gene, CDR1 is MNHEY and CDR2 is SVGAGI. V was pared by 6 bases and J by 4 bases, with 16 bases between. The CDR3 nucleotides read TGTGCCAGCAGCGGGGATGAAAAGGGTAATCAGCCCCAGCATTTT. Its protein is CASSGDEKGNQPQHF.

This chain connects TRBV13 to TRBJ1-6, with unresolved D. Germline assignment: CDR1 PRHDT and CDR2 FYEKMQ (reference sequence). The CDR3 is 17 amino acids. Trimming removed 5 bases from V and 0 bases from J, with 14 bases in between. CDR3 sequence reads: CASSPPREISYNSPLHF. CDR3 coding DNA: TGTGCCAGCAGCCCACCTCGGGAAATCTCCTATAATTCACCCCTCCACTTT. Combining the CDR3 with reference TRBV13 and TRBJ1-6 gives the whole variable domain AAGVIQSPRHLIKEKRETATLKCYPIPRHDTVYWYQQGPGQDPQFLISFYEKMQSDKGSIPDRFSAQQFSDYHSELNMSSLELGDSALYFCASSPPREISYNSPLHFGNGTRLTVT.

The CDR3 coding sequence is TGTGCCAGCAGCTTAAGCGGCACTGAAGCTTTCTTT. Amino acid sequence: CASSLSGTEAFF. The J gene is TRBJ1-1, the V gene TRBV7-2; D ambiguous. This CDR3 has 12 amino acids. In germline, CDR1 is SGHTA, CDR2 FQGNSA. V lost 2 bases and J lost 4, with 5 bases in between.

The chain employs TRBV7-8 and TRBJ1-5; D is possibly TRBD1 (5 bases). With 2 bases removed from V and 5 bases from J, the gap between germline ends came to 13 bases. This CDR3 has 15 amino acids. CDR1 is SGHVS and CDR2 is FQNEAQ in the germline V gene. The CDR3 sequence: CASSLRAGNDQPQHF. As DNA, the CDR3 is TGTGCCAGCAGCTTACGCGCAGGGAACGATCAGCCCCAGCATTTT. Complete variable domain (other parts from reference TRBV7-8 and TRBJ1-5): GAGVSQSPRYKVAKRGQDVALRCDPISGHVSLFWYQQALGQGPEFLTYFQNEAQLDKSGLPSDRFFAERPEGSVSTLKIQRTQQEDSAVYLCASSLRAGNDQPQHFGDGTRLSIL.

This clone was seen just once. This chain joins TRBV5-1 and TRBJ1-5; 7 bases fit TRBD1. With 3 bases clipped from V and 4 bases from J, the junction kept 7 bases outside the gene matches. Per the germline V gene, CDR1 is SGHRS and CDR2 is YFSETQ. The CDR3 loop spans 15 amino acids. CDR3 sequence reads: CASSWGTDSNQPQHF. The DNA of the CDR3 is TGCGCCAGCAGCTGGGGGACAGACTCGAATCAGCCCCAGCATTTT. The variable domain in full, completed from reference TRBV5-1 and TRBJ1-5, reads KAGVTQTPRYLIKTRGQQVTLSCSPISGHRSVSWYQQTPGQGLQFLFEYFSETQRNKGNFPGRFSGRQFSNSRSEMNVSTLELGDSALYLCASSWGTDSNQPQHFGDGTRLSIL.

The rearrangement links TRBV4-1 to TRBJ2-7; the match to TRBD1 covers 8 bases. This CDR3 comprises 17 residues. Germline V CDR1 and CDR2: MGHRA, YSYEKL. The ends lost 0 bases at V and 1 base at J; junction bases unmatched: 8. The CDR3 region is CASSQDRQGPLSYEQYF. In DNA, the CDR3 is TGCGCCAGCAGCCAAGACCGACAGGGGCCACTTTCCTACGAGCAGTACTTC.

The CDR3 loop is CTSSRAGVNQPQHF. CDR3 bases: TGCACCAGCAGCCGGGCAGGGGTCAATCAGCCCCAGCATTTT. This chain uses TRBV1 with TRBJ1-5; TRBD1, the D gene given by the table, was not confirmed from the DNA. TRBV1 constitutes a pseudogene. The CDR3 runs 14 residues.